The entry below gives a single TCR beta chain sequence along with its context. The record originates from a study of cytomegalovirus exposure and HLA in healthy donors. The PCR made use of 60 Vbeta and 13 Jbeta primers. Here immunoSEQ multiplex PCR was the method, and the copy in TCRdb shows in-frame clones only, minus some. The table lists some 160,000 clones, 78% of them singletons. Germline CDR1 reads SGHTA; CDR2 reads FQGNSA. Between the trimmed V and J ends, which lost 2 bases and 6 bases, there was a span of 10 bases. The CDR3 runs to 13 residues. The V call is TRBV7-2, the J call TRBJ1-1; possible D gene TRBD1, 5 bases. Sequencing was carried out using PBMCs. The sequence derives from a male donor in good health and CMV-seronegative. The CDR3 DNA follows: TGTGCCAGCAGCTTACAGGGTAGCTCTGAAGCTTTCTTT. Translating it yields CASSLQGSSEAFF.